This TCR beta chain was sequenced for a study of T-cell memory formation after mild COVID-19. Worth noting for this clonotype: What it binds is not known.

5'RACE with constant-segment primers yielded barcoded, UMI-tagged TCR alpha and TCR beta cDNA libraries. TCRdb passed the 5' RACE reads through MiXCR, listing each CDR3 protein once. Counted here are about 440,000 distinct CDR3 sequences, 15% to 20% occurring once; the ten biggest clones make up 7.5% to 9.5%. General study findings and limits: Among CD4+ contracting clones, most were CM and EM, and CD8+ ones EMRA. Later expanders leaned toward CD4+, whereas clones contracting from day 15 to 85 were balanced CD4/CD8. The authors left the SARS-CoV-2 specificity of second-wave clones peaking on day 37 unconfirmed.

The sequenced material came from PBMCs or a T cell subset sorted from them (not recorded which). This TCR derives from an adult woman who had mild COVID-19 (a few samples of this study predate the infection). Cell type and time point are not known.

The CDR3 DNA reads TGCGCCAGCAGCTTCCTCCGGGACTCCAACCTCAATGAGCAGTTCTTC. Its protein is CASSFLRDSNLNEQFF. The chain is built from TRBV5-1 and TRBJ2-1; D is possibly TRBD2 (6 bases). V lost 2 bases, J lost 6 bases, and 18 bases lay in between. Germline assignment: CDR1 SGHRS and CDR2 YFSETQ. The CDR3 consists of 16 residues.